These T cell receptor beta chains were read from a single sample in a study of long-term antiretroviral therapy in people with HIV. Clones were sequenced by immunoSEQ multiplex PCR, and TCRdb holds only the in-frame ones, with some missing. The data hold around 25,000 clones, with approximately 80% observed a single time. The source was unsorted PBMCs, collected 4.4 years after starting antiretroviral therapy. These receptors were taken from a man aged 25 to 40 with HIV. The CDR3 runs from the conserved cysteine through the conserved F or W.

v_call: TRBV5-1; cdr3_aa: CASSLDRDGYTF
v_call: TRBV27; cdr3_aa: CATEGSLGGGPQFF
v_call: TRBV19; cdr3_aa: CASRDRDRNYGYTF
v_call: TRBV11-2; cdr3_aa: CASSSYYTEAFF
v_call: TRBV15; cdr3_aa: CATSPGQGPYEQYF
v_call: TRBV6-5; cdr3_aa: CASSSLAEGGTEKLFF
v_call: TRBV7-7; cdr3_aa: CASSAREGTNEKLFF
v_call: TRBV7-6; cdr3_aa: CASSLTPTGGNYYEQYF
v_call: TRBV15; cdr3_aa: CATSRDTNYGYTF
v_call: TRBV27; cdr3_aa: CASSFRGTFYGYTF
v_call: TRBV19; cdr3_aa: CASTPGGFTGELFF
v_call: TRBV25-1; cdr3_aa: CASSEESGKNIQYF
v_call: TRBV7-9; cdr3_aa: CASSLTGQGEKLFF
v_call: TRBV6-1; cdr3_aa: CASSEPNTEAFF
v_call: TRBV5-4; cdr3_aa: CASSSPSGSLYEQFF
v_call: TRBV5-8; cdr3_aa: CASSFKGETYNEQFF
v_call: TRBV5-5; cdr3_aa: CASSPRKESYEQYF
v_call: TRBV19; cdr3_aa: CASSMSGGTGELFF
v_call: TRBV12-5; cdr3_aa: CASGLPYRAGNTEAFF
v_call: TRBV7-9; cdr3_aa: CASGQRLAGEGTGELFF
v_call: TRBV4-1; cdr3_aa: CASSREGAGANIRPYGYTF
v_call: TRBV4-1; cdr3_aa: CASSQPSTGGFEKLFF
v_call: TRBV19; cdr3_aa: CASSIVIQTGANYGYTF
v_call: TRBV7-9; cdr3_aa: CASSLDRATKEAFF
v_call: TRBV6-6; cdr3_aa: CASSYSAGIGYTF
v_call: TRBV7-9; cdr3_aa: CASSLTRDRVDEQYF
v_call: TRBV6-4; cdr3_aa: CASSQEDRGNYGYTF
v_call: TRBV27; cdr3_aa: CASSLTGGPNREQYF
v_call: TRBV9; cdr3_aa: CASSMGGEAPQYF
v_call: TRBV11-3; cdr3_aa: CASSQDRNKKAFF
v_call: TRBV7-2; cdr3_aa: CASSLRGGSDTEAFF
v_call: TRBV7-7; cdr3_aa: CASSPLGPGTEAFF
v_call: TRBV7-9; cdr3_aa: CASSPPGTQTYNEQFF
v_call: TRBV7-8; cdr3_aa: CASSLLGESSYNEQFF
v_call: TRBV11-2; cdr3_aa: CASSLGGTGELFF